Listed below are T cell receptor beta chains from one sample, sequenced in a study of cytomegalovirus exposure and HLA in healthy donors. The table came from immunoSEQ multiplex PCR; TCRdb's copy has only in-frame clones and leaves some out. The table records 150,000 to 200,000 clones, 81% of them present only once. Sequenced: PBMCs. The receptors shown here come from a man between 45 and 60 years old in good health and CMV-seropositive. Each CDR3 is given with its conserved first and last residue. D genes are given only for firm matches. Some rows mark clone size as missing; the rest say once, few, many or name a class of expanded clone.

d_call,clone_size,v_call,j_call,cdr3_nt,cdr3_aa
TRBD1,.,TRBV28,TRBJ1-5,TGTGCCAGCAGTGGGGACAGGGGGGCAAATCAGCCCCAGCATTTT,CASSGDRGANQPQHF
TRBD1,few,TRBV11-2,TRBJ2-7,TGTGCCAGCAGTAAACCGGGACAGGGGTGGGAGCAGTACTTC,CASSKPGQGWEQYF
.,.,TRBV9,TRBJ2-3,TGTGCCAGCAGCCCGACTCAAACCGATACGCAGTATTTT,CASSPTQTDTQYF
.,.,TRBV5-6,TRBJ2-1,TGTGCCAGCAGCTTGCAACGGGATGAGCAGTTCTTC,CASSLQRDEQFF
TRBD1,.,TRBV6-1,TRBJ1-4,TGTGCCGGGGGGACAGGGGCAACTAATGAAAAACTGTTTTTT,CAGGTGATNEKLFF
.,.,TRBV30,TRBJ2-5,TGTGCCTGGGGGAAGGGGCTCCAAGAGACCCAGTACTTC,CAWGKGLQETQYF
.,.,TRBV6-6,TRBJ2-2,TGTGCCAGCCAAACCAGGACTGAAACCGGGGAGCTGTTTTTT,CASQTRTETGELFF
TRBD1,.,TRBV7-8,TRBJ1-1,TGTGCCAGCAGCTCCATGACAGGGCGGTACACTGAAGCTTTCTTT,CASSSMTGRYTEAFF
.,once,TRBV10-2,TRBJ2-2,TGCGCCAGCTCTACCAAATTGGCCGGGGAGCTGTTTTTT,CASSTKLAGELFF
.,.,TRBV15,TRBJ2-1,TGTGCCACCAGCAGAGAGGCGGGATCCAACAATGAGCAGTTCTTC,CATSREAGSNNEQFF
TRBD1,.,TRBV27,TRBJ1-3,TGTGCCAGCAGTTTCAGATTGGGACAGGGTACTAGAAACACCATATATTTT,CASSFRLGQGTRNTIYF
.,.,TRBV30,TRBJ1-2,TGTGCCTGGAGTCGGCAGGCGAACTATGGCTACACCTTC,CAWSRQANYGYTF
TRBD1,.,TRBV15,TRBJ1-6,TGTGCCACCAGCCCCGGGACAGGGTATTCACCCCTCCACTTT,CATSPGTGYSPLHF
TRBD1,.,TRBV19,TRBJ2-7,TGTGCCAGTAGTAAGACCGGGACAGGCCTTACCTACGAGCAGTACTTC,CASSKTGTGLTYEQYF
.,few,TRBV28,TRBJ1-4,TGTGCCAGCAACCGACGGAGAACTAATGAAAAACTGTTTTTT,CASNRRRTNEKLFF
.,few,TRBV4-2,TRBJ1-5,TGTGCCAGCAGCCAAGACCTGGCCAGTAATCAGCCCCAGCATTTT,CASSQDLASNQPQHF
.,once,TRBV27,TRBJ2-7,TGTGCCAGCAGTTTGGGGAGGTGGTACGAGCAGTACTTC,CASSLGRWYEQYF
TRBD1,.,TRBV6-6,TRBJ1-5,TGTGCCAGCAGTTACCACGGGACAGGGGGCTTTCAGCCCCAGCATTTT,CASSYHGTGGFQPQHF
.,.,TRBV27,TRBJ2-7,TGTGCCAGCCCTACCGCTGACTACGAGCAGTACTTC,CASPTADYEQYF
.,.,TRBV9,TRBJ1-1,TGTGCCAGCAGCGTAGCCCCCGGGTACTCGAACACTGAAGCTTTCTTT,CASSVAPGYSNTEAFF
TRBD2,.,TRBV5-1,TRBJ2-3,TGCGCCAGCAGCTTGGGCGCGACTAGCGGGAGCACAGATACGCAGTATTTT,CASSLGATSGSTDTQYF
.,.,TRBV29-1,TRBJ2-1,TGCAGCGTTGAATCTGGCGGGCAGCACAATGAGCAGTTCTTC,CSVESGGQHNEQFF
.,.,TRBV29-1,TRBJ2-7,TGCAGCGTCCAACACAACGATCTTCTCGAGCAGTACTTC,CSVQHNDLLEQYF
.,.,TRBV28,TRBJ2-7,TGTGCCAGCAGTTTAATTCCCCCTTCCGCCTACGAGCAGTACTTC,CASSLIPPSAYEQYF
.,.,TRBV6-5,TRBJ1-4,TGTGCCAGCAGTTATCCAGGGGAAAAACTGTTTTTT,CASSYPGEKLFF
.,.,TRBV28,TRBJ1-5,TGTGCCAGCAGGGGGAGGGCCCCAAGGCCCCAGCATTTT,CASRGRAPRPQHF
.,.,TRBV28,TRBJ2-2,TGTGCCAGCAGTTTACCACTCTCCGGCACCGGGGAGCTGTTTTTT,CASSLPLSGTGELFF
.,.,TRBV28,TRBJ2-6,TGTGCCAGCAGTTTGGGCAGGGGGGTAGCTGGGGCCAACGTCCTGACTTTC,CASSLGRGVAGANVLTF
.,.,TRBV5-6,TRBJ2-5,TGTGCCAGCAGCTTGGTTGTCGAAGAGACCCAGTACTTC,CASSLVVEETQYF
.,.,TRBV4-2,TRBJ2-5,TGTGCCAGCAGCCAGTCCCGGGAGACCCAGTACTTC,CASSQSRETQYF